The clone carrying this TCR beta chain was seen a few times. This sample was taken from a study of regulatory T cells in long-lasting Graves disease. To make TCR beta libraries, researchers used iRepertoire HTBI primers and Arm-PCR of CDR3 regions. TCRdb independently ran MiXCR on the multiplex PCR reads; one entry per CDR3 protein. The table lists 310,000 or so distinct CDR3 sequences, 22% of them singletons. This sample's time point: persistent/refractory GD, antithyroid drugs over 5 years with positive TRAb. After RNA was extracted from PBMCs, the TCR library was made from it. Trimming took 6 bases from V and 1 from J, leaving 9 bases between them. Germline values: CDR1 MDHEN, CDR2 SYDVKM. CDR3 length: 14 amino acids.

The TCR sequence derives from a female donor with Graves disease. The input for sequencing was peripheral blood mononuclear cells (PBMCs), taken when the disease was refractory, from a patient treated with antithyroid drugs. The chain couples TRBV28 to TRBJ2-2, with D possibly matching TRBD1 (6 bases). CDR3 amino acids: CASRIQGNTGELFF. CDR3 in DNA: TGTGCCAGCAGAATACAGGGGAACACCGGGGAGCTGTTTTTT.